This is a list of T cell receptor beta chains from one sample in a study of vaccination and CD4 T cells after COVID-19. These receptors have no identified antigens. TCRdb ran MiXCR on the PCR reads and lists one entry per CDR3 protein. The sample consists of about 14,000 distinct CDR3 sequences, around 24% of them appearing once. Sequenced here: CD4+ T cells from blood, cultured in vitro, sampled after SARS-CoV-2 vaccination. Every receptor here comes from a human donor who had recovered from COVID-19. The CDR3 runs from the conserved cysteine through the conserved F or W. D genes are given only for firm matches. Rows give clone size only sometimes, using once, few, many, or a class for an expanded clone.

J gene	D gene	V gene	clone size	CDR3 DNA	CDR3 protein
TRBJ2-5	TRBD1	TRBV11-3	few	TGTGCCAGCAGCCTGACAGGGGAGACCCAGTACTTC	CASSLTGETQYF
TRBJ2-2	TRBD2	TRBV24-1	few	TGTGCCACCAGTAAACCGGGACTAGCGGGAGTGGGAACCGGGGAGCTGTTTTTT	CATSKPGLAGVGTGELFF
TRBJ2-1	.	TRBV7-2	.	TGTGCCAGCAGCCCCCAGGGGAGGGGACCCTACAATGAGCAGTTCTTC	CASSPQGRGPYNEQFF
TRBJ2-5	.	TRBV29-1	few	TGCAGCGTGGGGTGGGGGGGCCGCCAAGAGACCCAGTACTTC	CSVGWGGRQETQYF
TRBJ2-5	TRBD2	TRBV24-1	few	TGTGCCACCAGTCCGGGAGGGACAGAGACCCAGTACTTC	CATSPGGTETQYF
TRBJ1-5	TRBD1	TRBV20-1	.	TGCAGTGCTAGGGACAGGGGGCGATTTTCTCAGCCCCAGCATTTT	CSARDRGRFSQPQHF
TRBJ1-5	.	TRBV20-1	medium-sized	TGCAGTGGCAACCTAGATAGCAATCAGCCCCAGCATTTT	CSGNLDSNQPQHF
TRBJ1-2	TRBD1	TRBV5-3	.	TGTGCCAGCAGCTTGAGGGGGCTGTACTATGGCTACACCTTC	CASSLRGLYYGYTF
TRBJ2-5	TRBD1	TRBV5-1	.	TGCGCCAGCAGCTTGGGGACCCAGGGGGACCAAGAGACCCAGTACTTC	CASSLGTQGDQETQYF
TRBJ2-3	TRBD2	TRBV28	few	TGTGCCAGCAGTTTTGTCGCCCCGGGGTTAGCGGGAGGGAAAACAGATACGCAGTATTTT	CASSFVAPGLAGGKTDTQYF